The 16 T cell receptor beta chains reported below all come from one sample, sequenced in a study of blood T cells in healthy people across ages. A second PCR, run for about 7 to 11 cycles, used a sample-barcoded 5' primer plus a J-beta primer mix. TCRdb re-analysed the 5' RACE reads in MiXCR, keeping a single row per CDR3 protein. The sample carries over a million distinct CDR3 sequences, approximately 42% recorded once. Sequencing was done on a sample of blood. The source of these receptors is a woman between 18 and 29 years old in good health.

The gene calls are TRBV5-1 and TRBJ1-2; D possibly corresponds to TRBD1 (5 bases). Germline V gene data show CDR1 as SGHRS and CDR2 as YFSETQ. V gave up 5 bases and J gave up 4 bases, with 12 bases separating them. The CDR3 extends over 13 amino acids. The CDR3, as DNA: TGCGCCAGCAGTCCGGGACCGGTCTATGGCTACACCTTC. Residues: CASSPGPVYGYTF.

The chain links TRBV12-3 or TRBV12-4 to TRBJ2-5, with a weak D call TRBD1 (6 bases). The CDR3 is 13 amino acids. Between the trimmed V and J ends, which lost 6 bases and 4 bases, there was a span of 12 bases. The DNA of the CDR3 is TGTGCCAGCAGCCAGGGGAGAAGAGAGACCCAGTACTTC. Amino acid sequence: CASSQGRRETQYF.

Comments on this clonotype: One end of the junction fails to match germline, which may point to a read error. The chain's CDR3 is CASSLDGGGAYTGELFF. DNA for the CDR3: TGCGCCAGCAGCTTGGATGGCGGGGGCGCATACACTGGGGAGCTGTTTTTT. The chain links TRBV5-1 to TRBJ2-2; maybe TRBD2 (7 bases). Per germline, CDR1 SGHRS and CDR2 YFSETQ. The CDR3 is made up of 17 amino acids.

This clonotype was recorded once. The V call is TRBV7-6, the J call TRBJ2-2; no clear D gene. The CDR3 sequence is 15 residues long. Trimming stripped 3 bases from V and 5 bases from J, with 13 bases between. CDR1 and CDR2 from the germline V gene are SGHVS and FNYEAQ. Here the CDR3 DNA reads TGTGCCAGCAGCTTTGGCCAGGTTGGGACCGGGGAGCTGTTTTTT. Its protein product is CASSFGQVGTGELFF. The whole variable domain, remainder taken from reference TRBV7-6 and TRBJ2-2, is GAGVSQSPRYKVTKRGQDVALRCDPISGHVSLYWYRQALGQGPEFLTYFNYEAQQDKSGLPNDRFSAERPEGSISTLTIQRTEQRDSAMYRCASSFGQVGTGELFFGEGSRLTVL.

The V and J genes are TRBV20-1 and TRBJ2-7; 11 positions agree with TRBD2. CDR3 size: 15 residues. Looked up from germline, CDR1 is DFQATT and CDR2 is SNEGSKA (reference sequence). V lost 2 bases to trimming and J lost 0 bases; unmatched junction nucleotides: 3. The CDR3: CSARTSGRSSYEQYF. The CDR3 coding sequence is TGCAGTGCTAGAACTAGCGGGAGATCCTCCTACGAGCAGTACTTC.

The CDR3 spells CASSQDAGAFDGELFF. CDR3 bases: TGTGCCAGCAGCCAAGACGCGGGAGCTTTCGACGGGGAGCTGTTTTTT. J is TRBJ2-2 and V is TRBV3-1, with 7 bases lining up with TRBD2. CDR1 and CDR2 from the germline V gene are LGHDT and YNNKEL (reference sequence). After removal of 0 bases from V and 7 bases from J, the junction contained 8 bases not matched to a gene. The CDR3 is 16 residues long.

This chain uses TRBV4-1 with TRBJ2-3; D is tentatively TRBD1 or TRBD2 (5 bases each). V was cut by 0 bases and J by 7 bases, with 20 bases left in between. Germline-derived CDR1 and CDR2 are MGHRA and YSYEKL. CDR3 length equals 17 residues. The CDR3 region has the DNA TGCGCCAGCAGCCAAGAGGTGTGGGACCCTCGGGTGAATACGCAGTATTTT. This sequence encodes CASSQEVWDPRVNTQYF.

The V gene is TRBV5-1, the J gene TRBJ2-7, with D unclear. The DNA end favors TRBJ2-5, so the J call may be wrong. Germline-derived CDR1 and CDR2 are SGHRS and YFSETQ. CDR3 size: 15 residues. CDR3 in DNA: TGCGCCAGCAGCCCACCCACCGAGCAGGTAGAGACCCAGTACTTC. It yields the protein CASSPPTEQVETQYF.

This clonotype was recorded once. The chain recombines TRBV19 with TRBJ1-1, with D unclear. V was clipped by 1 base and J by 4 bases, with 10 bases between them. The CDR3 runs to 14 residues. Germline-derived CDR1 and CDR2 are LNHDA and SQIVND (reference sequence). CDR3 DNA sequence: TGTGCCAGTAGTATAGGTCCCCGGTCCACTGAAGCTTTCTTT. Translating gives CASSIGPRSTEAFF.

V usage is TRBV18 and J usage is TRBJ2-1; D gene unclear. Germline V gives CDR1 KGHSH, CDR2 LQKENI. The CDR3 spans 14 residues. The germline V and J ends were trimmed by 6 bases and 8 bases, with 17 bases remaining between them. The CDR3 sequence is CASSQIGPQDEQFF. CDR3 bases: TGTGCCAGCTCTCAAATTGGACCGCAAGATGAGCAGTTCTTC.

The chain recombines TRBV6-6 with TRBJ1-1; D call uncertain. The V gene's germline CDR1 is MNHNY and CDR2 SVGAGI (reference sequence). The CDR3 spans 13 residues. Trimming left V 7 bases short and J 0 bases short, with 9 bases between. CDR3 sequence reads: CASIPLVNTEAFF. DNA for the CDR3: TGTGCCAGCATTCCGTTGGTGAACACTGAAGCTTTCTTT.

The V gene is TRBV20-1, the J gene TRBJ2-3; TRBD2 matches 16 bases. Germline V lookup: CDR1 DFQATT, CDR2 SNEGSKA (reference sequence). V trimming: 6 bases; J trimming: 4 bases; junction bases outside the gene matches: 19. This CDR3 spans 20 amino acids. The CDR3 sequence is CSAGTSGGVFEAARADTQYF. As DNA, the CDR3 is TGCAGTGCCGGGACTAGCGGGGGGGTCTTTGAGGCTGCACGCGCAGATACGCAGTATTTT.

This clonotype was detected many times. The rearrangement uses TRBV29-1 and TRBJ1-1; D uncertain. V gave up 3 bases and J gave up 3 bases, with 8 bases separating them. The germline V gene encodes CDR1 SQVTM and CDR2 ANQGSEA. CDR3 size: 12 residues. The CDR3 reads CSVDHGDTEAFF. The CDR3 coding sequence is TGCAGCGTTGATCATGGGGACACTGAAGCTTTCTTT.

CDR3 bases: TGCAGTGCTAGACCAGGGGCTGAAGCTTTCTTT. Amino acid sequence: CSARPGAEAFF. The V and J genes are TRBV20-1 and TRBJ1-1; tentative D call: TRBD1 (6 bases). Germline-derived CDR1 and CDR2 are DFQATT and SNEGSKA (reference sequence). The length of the CDR3 is 11 residues. Trimming pared 2 bases from V and 6 bases from J, leaving 7 bases between.

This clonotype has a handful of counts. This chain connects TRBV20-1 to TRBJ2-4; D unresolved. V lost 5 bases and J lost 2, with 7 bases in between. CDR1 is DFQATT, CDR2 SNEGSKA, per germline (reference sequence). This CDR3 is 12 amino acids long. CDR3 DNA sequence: TGCAGTGCTCCACAGACCAAAAACATTCAGTACTTC. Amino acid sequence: CSAPQTKNIQYF.

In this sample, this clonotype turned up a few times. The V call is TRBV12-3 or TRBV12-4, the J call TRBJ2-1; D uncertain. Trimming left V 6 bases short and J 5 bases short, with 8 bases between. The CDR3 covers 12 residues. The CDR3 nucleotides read TGTGCCAGCAGATTTTCTAACAATGAGCAGTTCTTC. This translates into CASRFSNNEQFF.